The clone carrying this T cell receptor beta chain was recorded many times. Its antigen is as yet unknown. During its preparation, the TCRbeta library received unique molecular identifiers. TCRdb analysed the PCR reads with MiXCR anew, one entry per CDR3 protein. The table records 90,000 to 130,000 distinct CDR3 sequences, approximately 6.4% of them present only once. The data were obtained in a study of T-cell reconstitution after alpha-beta-depleted transplantation in children. Trimming removed 0 bases at V and 4 bases at J, with 6 bases between. The CDR3 has 13 amino acids. Germline values: CDR1 SGDLS, CDR2 YYNGEE. Whole-study results and caveats: The origin of alpha-beta T cells about two months after transplant was reportedly several hundred expanded graft clones. Surviving thymic progenitors and recipient T cells were the source of high TCRbeta diversity at day 60 in some patients. At the one-year point after transplant, T-cell counts and TCRbeta diversity were found to come mostly from T cells that had been newly produced.

The sequence derives from a male patient aged 2 to 10 who had a stem cell transplant for acute lymphoblastic leukemia, so the T cells may come from the graft donor. Sequencing used PBMCs, mostly from graft donor cells, obtained 360 days after TCRalphabeta/CD19-depleted stem cell transplant. V gene TRBV9 combines with J gene TRBJ2-3; D is unclear. The CDR3 region has the DNA TGTGCCAGCAGCGTAGGGTATCCAGATACGCAGTATTTT. It specifies CASSVGYPDTQYF.